The T cell receptor beta chain described here comes from a study of PD-1 blockade in classical Hodgkin lymphoma. The time point was: cycle 4 day 1 (C4D1), after 5 to 7 weeks of nivolumab. Brentuximab vedotin exposure varied among the patients, all of whom had relapsed after autologous stem cell transplantation. Generated by immunoSEQ multiplex PCR, the TCRdb table keeps only in-frame clones and is missing some. The table records 80,000 to 95,000 clones, around 80% of them present only once. The CDR3 length is 15 residues. Per germline, CDR1 LNHNV and CDR2 YYDKDF (reference sequence). The V end was cut by 0 bases, the J end by 4 bases, with 12 bases between.

This receptor was taken from a human donor with classical Hodgkin lymphoma. Material: peripheral blood mononuclear cells (PBMCs), obtained before the fourth cycle of nivolumab. The chain joins TRBV15 to TRBJ1-1; D gene unclear. The CDR3 DNA sequence: TGTGCCACCAGCAGAGATACGGAAGGCAGCACTGAAGCTTTCTTT. Its translation is CATSRDTEGSTEAFF. The whole variable domain, remainder taken from reference TRBV15 and TRBJ1-1, is DAMVIQNPRYQVTQFGKPVTLSCSQTLNHNVMYWYQQKSSQAPKLLFHYYDKDFNNEADTPDNFQSRRPNTSFCFLDIRSPGLGDTAMYLCATSRDTEGSTEAFFGQGTRLTVV.